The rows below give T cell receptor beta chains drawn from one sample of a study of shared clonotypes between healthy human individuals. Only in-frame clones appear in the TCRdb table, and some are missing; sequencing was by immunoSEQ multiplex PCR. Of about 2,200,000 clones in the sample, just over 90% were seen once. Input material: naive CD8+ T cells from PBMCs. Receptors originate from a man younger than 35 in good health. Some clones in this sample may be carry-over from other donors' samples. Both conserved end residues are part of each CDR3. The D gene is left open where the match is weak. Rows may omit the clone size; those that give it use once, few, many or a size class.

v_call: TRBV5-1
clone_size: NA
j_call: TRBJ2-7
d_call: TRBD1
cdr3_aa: CASSLGQGIAYEQYF
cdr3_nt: TGCGCCAGCAGCTTAGGACAGGGGATCGCCTACGAGCAGTACTTC

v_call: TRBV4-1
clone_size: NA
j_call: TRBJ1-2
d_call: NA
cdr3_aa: CASSQATVNYGYTF
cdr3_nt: TGCGCCAGCAGCCAAGCTACAGTAAACTATGGCTACACCTTC

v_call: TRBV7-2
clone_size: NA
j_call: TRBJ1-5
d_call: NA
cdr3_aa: CASSFGGVGQPQHF
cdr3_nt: TGTGCCAGCAGCTTCGGAGGCGTAGGTCAGCCCCAGCATTTT

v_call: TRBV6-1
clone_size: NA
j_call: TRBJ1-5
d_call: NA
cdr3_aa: CASILGLSQPQHF
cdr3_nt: TGTGCCAGCATCCTAGGGTTAAGTCAGCCCCAGCATTTT

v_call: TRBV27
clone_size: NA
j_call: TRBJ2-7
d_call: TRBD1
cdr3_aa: CASSSSSGQVLYEQYF
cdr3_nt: TGTGCCAGCAGTTCCAGCTCGGGACAGGTTTTATACGAGCAGTACTTC

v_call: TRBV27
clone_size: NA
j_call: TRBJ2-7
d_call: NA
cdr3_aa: CACSLGASYEQYF
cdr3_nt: TGTGCCTGCTCTCTAGGGGCATCCTACGAGCAGTACTTC

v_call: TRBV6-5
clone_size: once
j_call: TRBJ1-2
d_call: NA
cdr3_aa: CASSYSRTVYGYTF
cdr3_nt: TGTGCCAGCAGTTACTCTAGGACAGTCTATGGCTACACCTTC

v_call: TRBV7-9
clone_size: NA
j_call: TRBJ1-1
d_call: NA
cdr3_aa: CASSSRGNTEAFF
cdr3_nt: TGTGCCAGCAGCTCCCGCGGGAACACTGAAGCTTTCTTT

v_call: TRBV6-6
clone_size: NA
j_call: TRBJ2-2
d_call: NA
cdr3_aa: CASSYISGELFF
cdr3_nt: TGTGCCAGCAGTTACATTTCGGGGGAGCTGTTTTTT

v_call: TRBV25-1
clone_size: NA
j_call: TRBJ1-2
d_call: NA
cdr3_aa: CASSDRQATSADYGYTF
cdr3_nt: TGTGCCAGCAGTGACCGGCAGGCGACCTCGGCGGACTATGGCTACACCTTC